Listed below are T cell receptor beta chains from one sample, sequenced in a study of T cell responses to AZD1222 COVID-19 vaccine. Method: immunoSEQ multiplex PCR; TCRdb's copy keeps in-frame clones and lacks some. The sample comprises roughly 86,000 clones, roughly 85% of which are singletons, and about 4.5% rests with the top ten. The sequenced sample was peripheral blood, obtained 28 days after the second AZD1222 dose. Receptor source: an adult who received the AZD1222 COVID-19 vaccine. Both conserved end residues are part of each CDR3. D genes are given only for firm matches. Expanded clones are given a class, and other clones once, few, many or no size at all.

TRBV29-1	-	TRBJ1-4	TRBD1	CSVLGQANNEKLFF	TGCAGCGTTCTTGGACAGGCCAATAATGAAAAACTGTTTTTT
TRBV7-8	-	TRBJ2-7	-	CASSVRDEQYF	TGTGCCAGCAGCGTGCGGGACGAGCAGTACTTC
TRBV7-2	-	TRBJ1-5	-	CASSLILASNQPQHF	TGTGCCAGCAGCTTAATATTGGCTAGCAATCAGCCCCAGCATTTT
TRBV21-1	-	TRBJ2-2	-	CASSKRTGHRGIGYTGELFF	TGTGCCAGCAGCAAAAGGACAGGGCACCGCGGGATCGGATACACCGGGGAGCTGTTTTTT
TRBV20-1	-	TRBJ1-1	-	CSAGGAGEAFF	TGCAGTGCCGGGGGGGCGGGTGAAGCTTTCTTT
TRBV19	-	TRBJ2-5	-	CASRHLAVAQETQYF	TGTGCCAGTAGACACTTGGCAGTGGCCCAAGAGACCCAGTACTTC
TRBV3-1/TRBV3-2	-	TRBJ1-2	TRBD1	CASSPRDSGELDYTF	TGTGCCAGCAGCCCACGGGACAGCGGGGAATTAGACTACACCTTC
TRBV28	-	TRBJ1-6	-	CASSLSFEGSSYNSPLHF	TGTGCCAGCAGTTTATCCTTTGAGGGGAGCTCCTATAATTCACCCCTCCACTTT
TRBV29-1	-	TRBJ2-7	-	CSVEGEGHYYEQYF	TGCAGCGTTGAAGGGGAGGGACACTACTACGAGCAGTACTTC
TRBV23-1	-	TRBJ2-1	-	CASSQVVLSPKSDNEQFF	TGCGCCAGCAGTCAAGTCGTGTTGTCTCCAAAGTCGGACAATGAGCAGTTCTTC
TRBV27	-	TRBJ1-6	TRBD1	CASSYKQGANYNSPLHF	TGTGCCAGCAGTTACAAACAGGGGGCAAACTATAATTCACCCCTCCACTTT
TRBV7-3	few	TRBJ1-2	-	CASSSGYGYTF	TGTGCCAGCAGCTCCGGCTATGGCTACACCTTC
TRBV6-5	-	TRBJ1-6	-	CASVTEGSSPLHF	TGTGCCTCGGTTACGGAGGGGAGTTCACCCCTCCACTTT
TRBV11-2	few	TRBJ1-5	-	CASSLAGQDNSNQPQHF	TGTGCCAGCAGCTTAGCCGGGCAGGACAATAGCAATCAGCCCCAGCATTTT
TRBV5-5	-	TRBJ2-5	TRBD1	CASSLQGWADQETQYF	TGTGCCAGCAGCTTACAGGGGTGGGCAGACCAAGAGACCCAGTACTTC
TRBV9	-	TRBJ2-3	TRBD2	CASSPAGTSGGPGTDTQYF	TGTGCCAGCAGCCCAGCAGGGACTAGCGGGGGGCCCGGCACAGATACGCAGTATTTT
TRBV28	-	TRBJ2-4	-	CAIQLARGAKNIQYF	TGTGCCATCCAACTCGCCAGAGGGGCCAAAAACATTCAGTACTTC
TRBV19	-	TRBJ1-5	-	CASSGDSNQPQHF	TGTGCCAGTAGTGGGGATAGCAATCAGCCCCAGCATTTT
TRBV5-6	-	TRBJ1-4	-	CASSLDPVRGKLFF	TGTGCCAGCAGCTTGGATCCTGTTAGGGGAAAACTGTTTTTT
TRBV19	-	TRBJ2-2	-	CASSWLIVNTGELFF	TGTGCCAGTTCTTGGTTGATTGTGAACACCGGGGAGCTGTTTTTT
TRBV7-9	-	TRBJ2-1	-	CASSFRRIGRNEQFF	TGTGCCAGCAGCTTTAGGAGGATTGGGCGCAATGAGCAGTTCTTC
TRBV19	few	TRBJ2-7	TRBD1	CASSIGSFQGAEQYF	TGTGCCAGTAGTATAGGATCCTTTCAGGGGGCAGAGCAGTACTTC
TRBV15	-	TRBJ2-4	-	CATSSDATSGYF	TGTGCCACCAGCAGTGACGCAACTAGTGGCTACTTC
TRBV27	-	TRBJ2-7	TRBD2	CASSPGGGHYEQYF	TGTGCCAGCAGCCCCGGGGGGGGACACTACGAGCAGTACTTC
TRBV5-1	once	TRBJ1-1	-	CASSAMGAGTEAFF	TGCGCCAGCAGCGCGATGGGGGCGGGCACTGAAGCTTTCTTT
TRBV10-3	-	TRBJ1-3	TRBD1	CATGTANSGNTIYF	TGTGCCACTGGGACAGCCAACTCTGGAAACACCATATATTTT
TRBV3-1/TRBV3-2	-	TRBJ2-3	TRBD2	CASSQAGDASGGPLEDTQYF	TGTGCCAGCAGCCAAGCGGGGGACGCTAGCGGGGGGCCGTTGGAAGATACGCAGTATTTT
TRBV30	-	TRBJ1-2	TRBD1	CAWIDRGTGGYTF	TGTGCCTGGATCGACAGGGGAACAGGCGGCTACACCTTC